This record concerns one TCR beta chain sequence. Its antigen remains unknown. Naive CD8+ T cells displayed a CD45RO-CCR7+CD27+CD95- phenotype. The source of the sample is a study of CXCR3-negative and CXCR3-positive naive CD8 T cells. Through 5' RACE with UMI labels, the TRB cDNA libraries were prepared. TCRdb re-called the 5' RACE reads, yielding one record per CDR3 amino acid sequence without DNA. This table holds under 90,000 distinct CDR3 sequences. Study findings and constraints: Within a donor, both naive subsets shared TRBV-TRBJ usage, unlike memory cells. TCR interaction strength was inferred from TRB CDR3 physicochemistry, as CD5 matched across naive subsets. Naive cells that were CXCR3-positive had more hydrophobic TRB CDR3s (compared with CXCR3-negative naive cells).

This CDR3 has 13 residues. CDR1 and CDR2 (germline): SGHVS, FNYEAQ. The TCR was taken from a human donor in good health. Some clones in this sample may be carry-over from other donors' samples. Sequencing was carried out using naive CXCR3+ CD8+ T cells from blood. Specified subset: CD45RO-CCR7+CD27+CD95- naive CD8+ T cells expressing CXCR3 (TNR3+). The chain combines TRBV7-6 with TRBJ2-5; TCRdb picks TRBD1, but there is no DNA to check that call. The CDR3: CASSLVQGETQYF.